Listed below are T cell receptor beta chains from one sample, sequenced in a study of follicular helper T cells after annual influenza vaccination. The table came from immunoSEQ multiplex PCR; TCRdb's copy has only in-frame clones and leaves some out. The sample carries 9,500 to 10,000 clones, approximately 84% recorded once. This material consisted of CXCR5- memory CD4+ T cells sorted from blood, taken 7 days after influenza vaccination. Receptors were obtained from an adult who received the influenza vaccine. Both conserved end residues are part of each CDR3. The order of the fields is V gene, J gene, CDR3 protein.

TRBV25-1	TRBJ1-1	CASSELDRGDVAFF
TRBV2	TRBJ1-5	CASSVSGASNQPQHF
TRBV7-3	TRBJ2-6	CASSLVGGNSGANVLTF
TRBV19	TRBJ1-5	CASSISRGSQPQHF
TRBV19	TRBJ1-1	CASRGQGANTEAFF
TRBV6-1	TRBJ2-7	CASSEDPRQGFSYEQYF
TRBV10-3	TRBJ1-1	CAISGQGGGTEAFF
TRBV28	TRBJ1-3	CASSSGQGASGNTIYF
TRBV7-9	TRBJ1-5	CASSSVDQPQHF
TRBV2	TRBJ1-5	CASSEAMGQIDQPQHF
TRBV5-4	TRBJ2-1	CASSLGTSAYNEQFF
TRBV18	TRBJ1-3	CASSPYGPGYAGNTIYF
TRBV7-9	TRBJ2-7	CASSPGQGIGEQYF
TRBV5-1	TRBJ1-1	CASSQGRGNVAFF
TRBV29-1	TRBJ1-2	CSVEEPSRGYTF
TRBV4-2	TRBJ2-3	CASSQAGTSTDTQYF
TRBV6-1	TRBJ1-4	CASKGTGEGKLFF
TRBV6-4	TRBJ2-1	CASSDTYRSEQFF
TRBV28	TRBJ2-1	CASSSGTTGATSSYNEQFF
TRBV4-3	TRBJ2-2	CASGAGGTGELFF
TRBV18	TRBJ2-1	CASSPPSGWDEQFF
TRBV6-4	TRBJ2-7	CASRRWTSGRYEQYF
TRBV6-6	TRBJ1-1	CASRGMRNTEAFF
TRBV27	TRBJ1-1	CASSPTWLNRNTEAFF
TRBV6-5	TRBJ1-4	CASSYSRQGEEKLFF
TRBV6-5	TRBJ2-7	CASSPTGAIVYEQYF
TRBV6-6	TRBJ2-3	CASSYSRTLDTQYF
TRBV7-2	TRBJ1-2	CASSSDPTNYGYTF
TRBV7-9	TRBJ1-2	CASSLEGTGGYTF
TRBV7-2	TRBJ1-2	CASSVQEQVYGYTF
TRBV7-6	TRBJ1-1	CASSFTGGDWRNTEAFF
TRBV7-3	TRBJ2-7	CASSAYGQPYEQYF
TRBV6-1	TRBJ1-1	CASSGMGRRRTEAFF
TRBV12-5	TRBJ2-1	CASGFNLNNEQFF
TRBV4-3	TRBJ2-1	CASSQGGTLGNEQFF
TRBV5-1	TRBJ2-7	CASSLQGLPYEQYF
TRBV2	TRBJ2-3	CASSEATGQATDTQYF
TRBV6-1	TRBJ2-7	CASSEMGLAGRRLYEQYF
TRBV7-2	TRBJ1-2	CASSLWAGGGWGYTF
TRBV30	TRBJ1-1	CAWAFGVNTEAFF
TRBV28	TRBJ2-6	CASSSSTRANVLTF